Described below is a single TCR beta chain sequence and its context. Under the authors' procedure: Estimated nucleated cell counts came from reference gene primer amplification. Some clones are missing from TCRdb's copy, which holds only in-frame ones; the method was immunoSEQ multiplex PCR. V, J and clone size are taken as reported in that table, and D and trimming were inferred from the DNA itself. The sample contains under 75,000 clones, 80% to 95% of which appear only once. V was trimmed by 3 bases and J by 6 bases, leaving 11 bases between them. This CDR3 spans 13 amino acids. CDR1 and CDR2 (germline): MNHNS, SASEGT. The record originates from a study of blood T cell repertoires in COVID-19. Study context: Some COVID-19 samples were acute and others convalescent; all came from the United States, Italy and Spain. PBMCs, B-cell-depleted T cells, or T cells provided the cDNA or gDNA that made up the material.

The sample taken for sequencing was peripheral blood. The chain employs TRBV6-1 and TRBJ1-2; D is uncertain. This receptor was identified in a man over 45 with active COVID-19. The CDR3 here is CASSDPGINGYTF. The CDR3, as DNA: TGTGCCAGCAGTGATCCGGGGATAAATGGCTACACCTTC.